The sequence of this TCR beta chain was determined in a study of blood T cell repertoires in COVID-19. The wider study: Specimens from acute and convalescent COVID-19 originated in the United States, Italy and Spain.

CDR1 and CDR2 (germline): MGHRA, YSYEKL. The V end was cut by 0 bases, the J end by 2 bases, with 10 bases between. The CDR3 contains 15 residues. In the original analysis: Amplification with reference gene primers provided the estimates of nucleated cell counts. The method was immunoSEQ multiplex PCR; TCRdb's version includes in-frame clones alone and lacks a portion of them. V and J calls and clone size are as listed in that table; D and trimming were resolved from the DNA. The table lists about 370,000 clones, more than 70% of them singletons, with under 11% in the top ten. Seattle patients were enrolled while actively infected and followed longitudinally.

The chain recombines TRBV4-1 with TRBJ1-2, with a weak D call TRBD1 (5 bases). Sequenced material: peripheral blood. This clonotype was obtained from a woman in her 30s with COVID-19, enrolled during active disease. For the CDR3, the DNA is TGCGCCAGCAGCCAAGACAGGGTGACGAACTATGGCTACACCTTC. Its translation is CASSQDRVTNYGYTF.